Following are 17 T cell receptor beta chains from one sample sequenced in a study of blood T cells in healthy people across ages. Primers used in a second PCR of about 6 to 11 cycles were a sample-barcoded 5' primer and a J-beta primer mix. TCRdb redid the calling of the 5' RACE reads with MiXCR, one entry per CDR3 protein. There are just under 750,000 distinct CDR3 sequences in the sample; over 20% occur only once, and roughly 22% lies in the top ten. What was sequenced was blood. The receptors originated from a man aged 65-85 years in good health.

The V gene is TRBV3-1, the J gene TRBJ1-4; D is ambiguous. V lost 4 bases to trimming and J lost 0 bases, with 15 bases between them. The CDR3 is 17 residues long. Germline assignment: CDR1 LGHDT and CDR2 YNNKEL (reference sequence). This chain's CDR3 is CASSLSSLGATNEKLFF. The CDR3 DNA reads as TGTGCCAGCAGCCTCTCGAGTCTCGGTGCAACTAATGAAAAACTGTTTTTT.

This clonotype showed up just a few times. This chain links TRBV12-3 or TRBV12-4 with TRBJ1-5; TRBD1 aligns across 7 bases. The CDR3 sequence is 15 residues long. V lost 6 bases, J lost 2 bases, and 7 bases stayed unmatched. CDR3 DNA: TGTGCCAGCAGGTCTACAGGGGACGGCAATCAGCCCCAGCATTTT. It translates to CASRSTGDGNQPQHF.

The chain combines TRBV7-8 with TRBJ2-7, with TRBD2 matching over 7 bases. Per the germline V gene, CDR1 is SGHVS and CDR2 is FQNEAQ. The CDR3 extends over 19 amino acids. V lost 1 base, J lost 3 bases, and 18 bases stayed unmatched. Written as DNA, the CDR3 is TGTGCCAGCAGCTTAGTTAGCCTAGCGAGATCAAGCGGGAACTACGAGCAGTACGTC. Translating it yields CASSLVSLARSSGNYEQYV.

Here the CDR3 reads CASSRGPVYYEQYF. The DNA for the CDR3 is TGTGCCAGCTCCCGGGGGCCTGTCTACTACGAGCAGTACTTC. This chain links TRBV12-3 or TRBV12-4 with TRBJ2-7; TRBD1 or TRBD2 may be the D gene (6 bases each). Trimming left V 8 bases short and J 3 bases short, with 17 bases between. The CDR3 sequence is 14 residues long.

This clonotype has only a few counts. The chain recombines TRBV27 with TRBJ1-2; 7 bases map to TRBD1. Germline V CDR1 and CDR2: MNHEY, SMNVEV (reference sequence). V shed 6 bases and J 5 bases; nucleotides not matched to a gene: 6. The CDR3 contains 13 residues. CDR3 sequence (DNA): TGTGCCAGCAGAACGGACAGGCGGTATGGCTACACCTTC. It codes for CASRTDRRYGYTF.

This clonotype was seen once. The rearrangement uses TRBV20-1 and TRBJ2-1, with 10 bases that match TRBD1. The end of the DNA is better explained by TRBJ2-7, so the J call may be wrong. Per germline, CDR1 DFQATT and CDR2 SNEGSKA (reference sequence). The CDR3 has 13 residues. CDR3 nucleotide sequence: TGCAGTGCGGGGACAGGGGTACCCTACGAGCAGTACTTC. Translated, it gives CSAGTGVPYEQYF.

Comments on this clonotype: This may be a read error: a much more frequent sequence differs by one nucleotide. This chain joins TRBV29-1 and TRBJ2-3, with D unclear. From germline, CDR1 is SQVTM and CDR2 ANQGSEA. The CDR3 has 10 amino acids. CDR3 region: CSVALDRQYF. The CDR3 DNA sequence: TGCAGCGTTGCATTGGATAGGCAGTATTTT.

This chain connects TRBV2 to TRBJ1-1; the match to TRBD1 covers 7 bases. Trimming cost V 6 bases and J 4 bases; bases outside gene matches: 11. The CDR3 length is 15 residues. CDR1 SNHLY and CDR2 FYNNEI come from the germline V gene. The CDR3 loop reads CASSRTATGSTEAFF. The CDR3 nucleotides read TGTGCCAGCAGCCGCACGGCGACAGGGAGCACTGAAGCTTTCTTT.

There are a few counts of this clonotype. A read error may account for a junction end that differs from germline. Written as DNA, the CDR3 is TGTGCCAGTAGCCAAGGAACACGCTCTAGAAACACCATATATTTT. Residues: CASSQGTRSRNTIYF. This chain joins TRBV14 and TRBJ1-3; D call uncertain. The CDR3 totals 15 residues. In germline, CDR1 is SGHDN, CDR2 FVKESK.

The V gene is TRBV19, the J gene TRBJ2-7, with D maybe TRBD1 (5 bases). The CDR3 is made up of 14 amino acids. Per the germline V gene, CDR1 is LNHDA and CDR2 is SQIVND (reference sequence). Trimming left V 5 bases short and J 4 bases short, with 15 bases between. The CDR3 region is CASSSFHQGYEQYF. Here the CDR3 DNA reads TGTGCCAGTAGTTCGTTCCACCAGGGTTACGAGCAGTACTTC.

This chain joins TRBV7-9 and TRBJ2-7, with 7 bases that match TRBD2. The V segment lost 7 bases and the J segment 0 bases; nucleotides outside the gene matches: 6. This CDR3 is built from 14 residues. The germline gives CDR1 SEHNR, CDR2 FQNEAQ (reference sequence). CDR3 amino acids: CASNLGGGSYEQYF. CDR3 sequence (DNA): TGTGCCAGCAACCTTGGCGGGGGCTCCTACGAGCAGTACTTC.

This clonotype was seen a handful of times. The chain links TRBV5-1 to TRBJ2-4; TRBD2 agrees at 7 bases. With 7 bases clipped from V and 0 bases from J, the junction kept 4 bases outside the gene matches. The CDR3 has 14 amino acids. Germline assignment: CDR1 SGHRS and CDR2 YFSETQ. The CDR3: CASREDLAKNIQYF. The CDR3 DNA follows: TGCGCCAGCCGGGAGGACCTAGCCAAAAACATTCAGTACTTC.

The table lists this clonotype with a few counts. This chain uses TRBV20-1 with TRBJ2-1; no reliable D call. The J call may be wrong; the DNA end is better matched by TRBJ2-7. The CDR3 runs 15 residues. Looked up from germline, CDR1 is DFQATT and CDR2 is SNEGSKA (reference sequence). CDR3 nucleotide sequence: TGCAGTGCTAGTAAGATGAGAGCGAGGACCTACGAGCAGTACGTC. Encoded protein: CSASKMRARTYEQYV.

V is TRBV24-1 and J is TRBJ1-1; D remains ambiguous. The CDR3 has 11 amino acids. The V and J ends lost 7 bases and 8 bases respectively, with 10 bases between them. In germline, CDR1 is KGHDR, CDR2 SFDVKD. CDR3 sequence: CATRSRGEAFF. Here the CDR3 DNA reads TGTGCCACCAGATCGCGGGGAGAAGCTTTCTTT.

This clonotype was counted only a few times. The CDR3 spells CASSPWTASNQPQHF. CDR3 bases: TGTGCCAGCAGCCCCTGGACAGCTAGCAATCAGCCCCAGCATTTT. The chain couples TRBV7-2 to TRBJ1-5, with D possibly being TRBD1 (6 bases). CDR1 is SGHTA and CDR2 is FQGNSA in the germline V gene. V was shortened by 5 bases and J by 0 bases, with 11 bases between the two germline ends. The CDR3 totals 15 residues.

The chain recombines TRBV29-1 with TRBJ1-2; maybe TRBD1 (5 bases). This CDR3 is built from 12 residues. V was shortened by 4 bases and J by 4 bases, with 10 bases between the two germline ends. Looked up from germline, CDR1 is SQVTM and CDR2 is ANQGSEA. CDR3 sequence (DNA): TGCAGCGTTGGGAGGGACGGCTATGGCTACACCTTC. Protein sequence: CSVGRDGYGYTF.

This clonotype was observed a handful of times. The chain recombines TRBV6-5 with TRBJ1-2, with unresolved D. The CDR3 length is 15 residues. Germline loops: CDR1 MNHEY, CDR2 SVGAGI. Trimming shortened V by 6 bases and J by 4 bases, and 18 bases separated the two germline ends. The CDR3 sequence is CASSLTRGGPYGYTF. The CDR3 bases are TGTGCCAGCAGCCTAACGCGGGGAGGGCCCTATGGCTACACCTTC.